This T cell receptor (beta chain) stems from a study of blood T cell repertoires in COVID-19. Study-wide background: Whether acute or convalescent, the COVID-19 samples came from the United States, Italy and Spain.

Germline CDR1 is MNHEY and CDR2 is SMNVEV (reference sequence). The CDR3 has 15 amino acids, counting both end residues. Worth noting for this clone: The CDR3 end shows no conserved phenylalanine or tryptophan, and so a read error is likely. The limits of the CDR3 on the DNA are not certain, so only TCRdb's listed CDR3 is given.

Original methodology: Amplification of reference gene primers provided the estimated nucleated cell counts. Repertoires were generated with immunoSEQ multiplex PCR, while TCRdb's copy carries only in-frame clones and drops some. Clonal size and the V and J genes are those of that table, whereas D and trimming came from the DNA. The table has 45,000 to 60,000 clones, around 87% seen once. The J gene is TRBJ2-7, the V gene TRBV27; the D segment call TRBD1 is taken from the table without a DNA check. Sequenced: peripheral blood. This TCR derives from a human donor with active COVID-19. The donor label of this sample is uncertain. The CDR3 sequence is CASTPEETGNPPWEL.